Listed below are T cell receptor beta chains from one sample, sequenced in a study of T-cell reconstitution after alpha-beta-depleted transplantation in children. TCRdb re-called the PCR reads with MiXCR, one entry per CDR3 protein. The sample lists roughly 500,000 distinct CDR3 sequences, approximately 13% occurring once. The material was PBMCs from the stem cell graft donor, obtained from the stem cell graft. These receptors all stem from a human donor who donated a stem cell graft to a child with combined immunodeficiency. The CDR3 runs from the conserved cysteine through the conserved F or W. A D gene is named only where the DNA matches it firmly. Clone size, where shown, is once, few, many, or a class for clones that have expanded.

d_gene: TRBD1
v_gene: TRBV4-3
j_gene: TRBJ2-1
abundance: -
CDR3aa: CASSQDQGDRGLGNEQFF
CDR3nt: TGCGCCAGCAGCCAAGATCAAGGAGACAGGGGTCTAGGGAATGAGCAGTTCTTC

d_gene: -
v_gene: TRBV3-1
j_gene: TRBJ1-6
abundance: many
CDR3aa: CASSQVVHLWWAGANSPLHF
CDR3nt: TGTGCCAGCAGCCAAGTAGTCCACCTCTGGTGGGCAGGGGCGAATTCACCCCTCCACTTT

d_gene: -
v_gene: TRBV29-1
j_gene: TRBJ2-3
abundance: few
CDR3aa: CSSSYGTYSTDTQYF
CDR3nt: TGCAGCTCTTCGTACGGGACCTATAGCACAGATACGCAGTATTTT

d_gene: TRBD1
v_gene: TRBV3-1
j_gene: TRBJ2-7
abundance: -
CDR3aa: CASSQERRTGQYEQYF
CDR3nt: TGTGCCAGCAGCCAAGAGAGAAGGACAGGACAATACGAGCAGTACTTC

d_gene: TRBD1
v_gene: TRBV25-1
j_gene: TRBJ1-2
abundance: -
CDR3aa: CASHTGADGYTF
CDR3nt: TGTGCCAGCCACACAGGGGCGGATGGCTACACCTTC

d_gene: -
v_gene: TRBV27
j_gene: TRBJ2-1
abundance: many
CDR3aa: CASRDPNNEQFF
CDR3nt: TGTGCCAGCCGGGACCCAAACAATGAGCAGTTCTTC

d_gene: TRBD1
v_gene: TRBV7-2
j_gene: TRBJ2-7
abundance: -
CDR3aa: CASSLPGGPYEQYF
CDR3nt: TGTGCCAGCAGCTTACCAGGGGGACCCTACGAGCAGTACTTC

d_gene: -
v_gene: TRBV2
j_gene: TRBJ2-1
abundance: many
CDR3aa: CASSVRARRSNEQFF
CDR3nt: TGTGCCAGCAGTGTAAGGGCGCGTCGTTCCAATGAGCAGTTCTTC

d_gene: -
v_gene: TRBV6-5
j_gene: TRBJ2-7
abundance: few
CDR3aa: CASSYSFTSHEQYF
CDR3nt: TGTGCCAGCAGTTACTCGTTTACTAGCCACGAGCAGTACTTC

d_gene: TRBD2
v_gene: TRBV12-5
j_gene: TRBJ2-1
abundance: -
CDR3aa: CASGLEGGNEQFF
CDR3nt: TGTGCTAGTGGTTTGGAGGGAGGGAATGAGCAGTTCTTC

d_gene: -
v_gene: TRBV28
j_gene: TRBJ2-7
abundance: -
CDR3aa: CASIPSGGTGPEGEQYF
CDR3nt: TGTGCCAGCATTCCCTCAGGGGGAACAGGACCGGAGGGAGAGCAGTACTTC

d_gene: -
v_gene: TRBV7-2
j_gene: TRBJ2-7
abundance: -
CDR3aa: CASSFDRFSYEQYF
CDR3nt: TGTGCCAGCAGCTTCGACAGATTCTCCTACGAGCAGTACTTC

d_gene: TRBD1
v_gene: TRBV10-3
j_gene: TRBJ1-5
abundance: -
CDR3aa: CAIRPDRGNQPQHF
CDR3nt: TGTGCCATCAGACCCGACAGGGGCAATCAGCCCCAGCATTTT

d_gene: -
v_gene: TRBV6-1
j_gene: TRBJ1-1
abundance: few
CDR3aa: CASLDRVSLFLNTEAFF
CDR3nt: TGTGCCAGCTTGGACCGGGTTTCACTATTCCTAAACACTGAAGCTTTCTTT

d_gene: -
v_gene: TRBV9
j_gene: TRBJ2-3
abundance: many
CDR3aa: CASSVEGSSTDTQYF
CDR3nt: TGTGCCAGCAGCGTAGAGGGCAGTAGTACAGATACGCAGTATTTT

d_gene: TRBD1
v_gene: TRBV7-9
j_gene: TRBJ2-7
abundance: -
CDR3aa: CASSPGDRERYEQYF
CDR3nt: TGTGCCAGCAGCCCGGGGGACAGGGAACGCTACGAGCAGTACTTC

d_gene: TRBD2
v_gene: TRBV29-1
j_gene: TRBJ2-1
abundance: many
CDR3aa: CSVGLAALNEQFF
CDR3nt: TGCAGCGTTGGACTAGCGGCCCTCAATGAGCAGTTCTTC

d_gene: -
v_gene: TRBV9
j_gene: TRBJ2-1
abundance: few
CDR3aa: CASSPGGRVNEQFF
CDR3nt: TGTGCCAGCAGCCCTGGGGGCAGGGTGAATGAGCAGTTCTTC

d_gene: -
v_gene: TRBV21-1
j_gene: TRBJ2-3
abundance: few
CDR3aa: CASRKALAGIGTDTQYF
CDR3nt: TGTGCCAGCAGGAAAGCTCTAGCGGGAATAGGGACAGATACGCAGTATTTT

d_gene: TRBD2
v_gene: TRBV29-1
j_gene: TRBJ2-3
abundance: few
CDR3aa: CSGTSGLGTDTQYF
CDR3nt: TGCAGCGGTACTAGCGGGCTGGGGACAGATACGCAGTATTTT

d_gene: TRBD2
v_gene: TRBV15
j_gene: TRBJ2-3
abundance: many
CDR3aa: CATSRDLAGADTQYF
CDR3nt: TGTGCCACCAGCAGAGATCTAGCGGGGGCAGATACGCAGTATTTT

d_gene: -
v_gene: TRBV20-1
j_gene: TRBJ1-6
abundance: -
CDR3aa: CSAIYQVSPLHF
CDR3nt: TGCAGTGCTATTTACCAAGTCTCACCCCTCCACTTT

d_gene: -
v_gene: TRBV14
j_gene: TRBJ2-5
abundance: -
CDR3aa: CASSQDEEYPVPQYF
CDR3nt: TGTGCCAGCAGCCAAGACGAGGAATATCCTGTGCCCCAGTACTTC

d_gene: TRBD1
v_gene: TRBV30
j_gene: TRBJ1-3
abundance: -
CDR3aa: CAWRIGTAGNTIYF
CDR3nt: TGTGCCTGGAGAATAGGGACAGCTGGAAACACCATATATTTT

d_gene: TRBD1
v_gene: TRBV14
j_gene: TRBJ2-1
abundance: -
CDR3aa: CASSQAGGHYNEQFF
CDR3nt: TGTGCCAGCAGCCAAGCAGGGGGCCATTACAATGAGCAGTTCTTC

d_gene: -
v_gene: TRBV7-8
j_gene: TRBJ1-1
abundance: -
CDR3aa: CASSKPGYTEAFF
CDR3nt: TGTGCCAGCAGCAAGCCAGGGTACACTGAAGCTTTCTTT

d_gene: -
v_gene: TRBV12-3/TRBV12-4
j_gene: TRBJ2-7
abundance: few
CDR3aa: CASSLSYGQGGYEQYF
CDR3nt: TGTGCCAGCAGTCTATCATACGGGCAAGGGGGGTACGAGCAGTACTTC

d_gene: -
v_gene: TRBV12-3/TRBV12-4
j_gene: TRBJ1-2
abundance: many
CDR3aa: CASSLGTVSGYTF
CDR3nt: TGTGCCAGCAGTTTAGGGACAGTGAGCGGCTACACCTTC

d_gene: -
v_gene: TRBV7-6
j_gene: TRBJ2-2
abundance: few
CDR3aa: CASSSPKAGNTGELFF
CDR3nt: TGTGCCAGCAGCTCCCCCAAGGCAGGGAACACCGGGGAGCTGTTTTTT

d_gene: -
v_gene: TRBV20-1
j_gene: TRBJ2-1
abundance: few
CDR3aa: CSAPPGNSYNEQFF
CDR3nt: TGCAGTGCTCCCCCCGGAAACTCCTACAATGAGCAGTTCTTC

d_gene: -
v_gene: TRBV12-3/TRBV12-4
j_gene: TRBJ2-1
abundance: -
CDR3aa: CASSSLGGMNNEQFF
CDR3nt: TGTGCCAGCAGTTCCCTGGGGGGAATGAACAATGAGCAGTTCTTC

d_gene: -
v_gene: TRBV4-3
j_gene: TRBJ1-2
abundance: -
CDR3aa: CASSQTDRRGYTF
CDR3nt: TGCGCCAGCAGCCAAACCGACAGGAGAGGCTACACCTTC

d_gene: -
v_gene: TRBV7-2
j_gene: TRBJ2-7
abundance: -
CDR3aa: CASSLSWTQTYEQYF
CDR3nt: TGTGCCAGCAGCTTATCCTGGACCCAAACCTACGAGCAGTACTTC

d_gene: -
v_gene: TRBV10-2
j_gene: TRBJ1-5
abundance: -
CDR3aa: CASTGTPNQPQHF
CDR3nt: TGCGCCAGCACTGGGACACCGAATCAGCCCCAGCATTTT

d_gene: -
v_gene: TRBV2
j_gene: TRBJ1-1
abundance: few
CDR3aa: CASSEALGSGEAFF
CDR3nt: TGTGCCAGCAGTGAAGCATTGGGTTCGGGGGAAGCTTTCTTT

d_gene: TRBD1
v_gene: TRBV14
j_gene: TRBJ2-3
abundance: many
CDR3aa: CASNRGLSTDTQYF
CDR3nt: TGTGCCAGCAACAGGGGGTTGAGCACAGATACGCAGTATTTT

d_gene: -
v_gene: TRBV12-3/TRBV12-4
j_gene: TRBJ2-7
abundance: many
CDR3aa: CASSFDYSYEQYF
CDR3nt: TGTGCCAGCAGTTTTGACTACTCCTACGAGCAGTACTTC

d_gene: TRBD2
v_gene: TRBV4-2
j_gene: TRBJ2-2
abundance: medium-sized
CDR3aa: CASSQGLAGGPGELFF
CDR3nt: TGTGCCAGCAGCCAAGGACTAGCGGGAGGGCCCGGGGAGCTGTTTTTT

d_gene: TRBD1
v_gene: TRBV7-2
j_gene: TRBJ2-7
abundance: once
CDR3aa: CASRSRGTGLDEQYF
CDR3nt: TGTGCCAGCAGAAGCAGGGGGACAGGGCTGGACGAGCAGTACTTC

d_gene: TRBD1
v_gene: TRBV7-9
j_gene: TRBJ2-1
abundance: -
CDR3aa: CASSHTGTGGNEQFF
CDR3nt: TGTGCCAGCAGCCATACCGGGACAGGGGGGAATGAGCAGTTCTTC

d_gene: -
v_gene: TRBV6-2/TRBV6-3
j_gene: TRBJ2-5
abundance: many
CDR3aa: CASSTDGQETQYF
CDR3nt: TGTGCCAGCAGTACGGACGGCCAAGAGACCCAGTACTTC

d_gene: TRBD1
v_gene: TRBV7-2
j_gene: TRBJ2-5
abundance: many
CDR3aa: CASRDRAYQETQYF
CDR3nt: TGTGCCAGCAGGGACAGGGCGTACCAAGAGACCCAGTACTTC

d_gene: -
v_gene: TRBV2
j_gene: TRBJ2-1
abundance: -
CDR3aa: CASSGIRRDEQFF
CDR3nt: TGTGCCAGCAGTGGAATAAGGCGGGATGAGCAGTTCTTC

d_gene: TRBD2
v_gene: TRBV20-1
j_gene: TRBJ2-3
abundance: many
CDR3aa: CSATVAGGITDTQYF
CDR3nt: TGCAGTGCCACCGTAGCGGGGGGAATCACAGATACGCAGTATTTT

d_gene: -
v_gene: TRBV12-3/TRBV12-4
j_gene: TRBJ2-1
abundance: many
CDR3aa: CASSLLGLHSYNEQFF
CDR3nt: TGTGCCAGCAGTTTACTGGGATTACACTCCTACAATGAGCAGTTCTTC